This entry lists 29 T cell receptor beta chains sequenced from one sample in a study of T cell repertoires in cytomegalovirus infection. TCRdb processed the reads anew with MiXCR; each CDR3 protein has one entry. The sample shows about 770,000 distinct CDR3 sequences, approximately 32% of them seen only once. No antigens are known for them. The sequencing here drew on cultured CD8+ T cells from PBMCs, taken from culture after CMV antigen stimulation. The receptor source for this set is a human donor in good health (CMV status not recorded). Some clones in this sample may be carry-over from other donors' samples.

The V and J genes are TRBV7-6 and TRBJ2-1, with a possible D match to TRBD2 (6 bases). This CDR3 has 17 residues. CDR1 SGHVS and CDR2 FNYEAQ come from the germline V gene. With 5 bases removed from V and 1 base from J, the gap between germline ends came to 18 bases. The CDR3 region has the DNA TGTGCCAGCAGCCGGGTCTGGGGCGGGGAGTCCTACAATGAGCAGTTCTTC. This gives the protein CASSRVWGGESYNEQFF.

There are a few counts of this clonotype. J is TRBJ2-3 and V is TRBV7-8; 8 bases line up with TRBD1. The CDR3 is 18 residues long. From germline, CDR1 is SGHVS and CDR2 FQNEAQ. Trimming removed 5 bases from V and 1 base from J; junction bases left unmatched: 14. The CDR3 protein is CASSRPGTGQGGTDTQYF. The DNA of the CDR3 is TGTGCCAGCAGCCGCCCCGGGACTGGACAGGGTGGCACAGATACGCAGTATTTT.

This clonotype appeared a few times. The V and J genes are TRBV28 and TRBJ1-2, with D unclear. The CDR3 loop spans 15 amino acids. V gave up 4 bases and J gave up 3 bases, with 15 bases separating them. Germline assignment: CDR1 MDHEN and CDR2 SYDVKM. The CDR3 region is CASSSVLTNHYGYTF. The CDR3 bases are TGTGCCAGCAGTTCCGTCTTGACAAATCACTATGGCTACACCTTC.

This clonotype was counted a single time. The chain employs TRBV6-5 and TRBJ1-4, with 8 bases fitting TRBD1. The CDR3 consists of 17 residues. V dropped 5 bases and J dropped 3; count of bases not matched to a gene: 11. Germline loops: CDR1 MNHEY, CDR2 SVGAGI. The CDR3 sequence is CASSPPSGGRANEKLFF. CDR3 in DNA: TGTGCCAGCAGTCCGCCATCAGGGGGCCGAGCTAATGAAAAACTGTTTTTT.

This rearrangement joins TRBV29-1 to TRBJ2-7, with a possible D match to TRBD2 (5 bases). CDR3 length equals 13 residues. Germline V gives CDR1 SQVTM, CDR2 ANQGSEA. Trimming pared 1 base from V and 1 base from J, leaving 8 bases between. CDR3 protein: CSVEVRGSYEQYF. In DNA form, the CDR3 reads TGCAGCGTTGAAGTCCGAGGGTCCTACGAGCAGTACTTC.

This rearrangement joins TRBV6-2 or TRBV6-3 to TRBJ1-5; D ambiguous. Germline CDR1 MNHEY, CDR2 SVGEGT. This CDR3 contains 14 residues. V was clipped by 2 bases and J by 8 bases, with 13 bases between them. The CDR3 DNA reads TGTGCCAGCAGTTACCGCAGCCTAATCAAGCCCCAGCATTTT. Translating gives CASSYRSLIKPQHF.

There are a few counts of this clonotype. The V gene is TRBV12-5, the J gene TRBJ2-1; D unresolved. This CDR3 is 15 amino acids long. V was cut by 5 bases and J by 0 bases, with 11 bases left in between. Germline values: CDR1 LGHNT, CDR2 FRNRAP. CDR3 loop: CASGIGPPSYNEQFF. The CDR3 DNA sequence: TGTGCTAGTGGTATCGGACCCCCCTCCTACAATGAGCAGTTCTTC. Full variable domain (rest looked up from reference TRBV12-5 and TRBJ2-1): DARVTQTPRHKVTEMGQEVTMRCQPILGHNTVFWYRQTMMQGLELLAYFRNRAPLDDSGMPKDRFSAEMPDATLATLKIQPSEPRDSAVYFCASGIGPPSYNEQFFGPGTRLTVL.

This sequence joins TRBV12-5 and TRBJ2-1; TRBD1 might be the D (6 bases). CDR1 and CDR2 (germline): LGHNT, FRNRAP. The CDR3 contains 14 residues. Trimming removed 3 bases from V and 2 bases from J, with 8 bases in between. The CDR3: CASGLQGPYNEQFF. The CDR3 DNA follows: TGTGCTAGTGGTTTACAGGGACCCTACAATGAGCAGTTCTTC. The entire variable domain, with the rest obtained from reference TRBV12-5 and TRBJ2-1, is as follows: DARVTQTPRHKVTEMGQEVTMRCQPILGHNTVFWYRQTMMQGLELLAYFRNRAPLDDSGMPKDRFSAEMPDATLATLKIQPSEPRDSAVYFCASGLQGPYNEQFFGPGTRLTVL.

This clonotype was detected a few times. This chain links TRBV7-6 with TRBJ1-1; D is ambiguous. Germline V gene lookup returns CDR1 SGHVS and CDR2 FNYEAQ. Trimming removed 7 bases from V and 3 bases from J, with 6 bases in between. CDR3 length: 11 residues. CDR3 protein: CASKEDTEAFF. The DNA for the CDR3 is TGTGCCAGCAAGGAGGACACTGAAGCTTTCTTT.

This clonotype was detected ten times or more. The chain joins TRBV7-2 to TRBJ1-3; 10 bases agree with TRBD1. There are 15 residues in the CDR3. The V gene's germline CDR1 is SGHTA and CDR2 FQGNSA. The junction had 1 base not matched to a gene; V was cut back by 3 bases and J by 2 bases. For the CDR3, the DNA is TGTGCCAGCAGCTTGGGGACAGGGGCTGGAAACACCATATATTTT. This codes for CASSLGTGAGNTIYF.

This clonotype was recorded a few times. CDR3 sequence reads: CASSLKRQGIGPSYTEAFF. The CDR3 DNA is TGCGCCAGCAGCCTCAAAAGACAGGGCATTGGCCCTTCGTACACTGAAGCTTTCTTT. This sequence joins TRBV4-1 and TRBJ1-1; the match to TRBD1 covers 7 bases. CDR3 size: 19 residues. Germline assignment: CDR1 MGHRA and CDR2 YSYEKL. V was pared by 4 bases and J by 3 bases, with 20 bases of the junction left unmatched.

This clonotype was seen only a few times. The chain carries TRBV7-8 and TRBJ1-5; the match to TRBD1 covers 8 bases. Germline trimming cut 4 bases from V and 2 bases from J; bases unmatched to any gene: 7. The CDR3 extends over 16 amino acids. Germline assignment: CDR1 SGHVS and CDR2 FQNEAQ. Here the CDR3 reads CASSSAGGAGNQPQHF. The CDR3, as DNA: TGTGCCAGCAGCTCTGCAGGGGGCGCGGGCAATCAGCCCCAGCATTTT.

Only a few counts were recorded for this clonotype. J is TRBJ1-1 and V is TRBV7-9, with D perhaps TRBD1 (5 bases). Germline lookup yields CDR1 SEHNR and CDR2 FQNEAQ (reference sequence). CDR3 length equals 14 residues. V was cut by 6 bases and J by 6 bases, with 17 bases left in between. For the CDR3, the DNA is TGTGCCAGCAGACCCCTGGGTAGGGACGCTGAAGCTTTCTTT. Its protein is CASRPLGRDAEAFF.

This clonotype occurred many times. This chain uses TRBV7-2 with TRBJ1-6, with D maybe TRBD1 (5 bases). This CDR3 has 17 residues. Germline lookup yields CDR1 SGHTA and CDR2 FQGNSA. Trimming stripped 3 bases from V and 6 bases from J, with 18 bases between. Here the CDR3 DNA reads TGTGCCAGCAGCTTGGGGGGACGGCCGGGGATTAATTCACCCCTCCACTTT. Encoded protein: CASSLGGRPGINSPLHF.

This rearrangement joins TRBV27 to TRBJ1-5, with a weak D call TRBD1 (6 bases). Germline CDR1 and CDR2: MNHEY and SMNVEV (reference sequence). This CDR3 region has 17 residues. The V and J ends lost 9 bases and 5 bases respectively, with 26 bases between them. CDR3 amino acids: CARGKGRTVILDQPQHF. The CDR3 nucleotides read TGTGCCAGAGGTAAAGGACGGACAGTAATACTTGATCAGCCCCAGCATTTT.

This chain uses TRBV28 with TRBJ2-1; D not resolved. Between the trimmed V and J ends, which lost 2 bases and 0 bases, there was a span of 11 bases. CDR1 MDHEN and CDR2 SYDVKM come from the germline V gene. This CDR3 comprises 16 residues. CDR3 sequence (DNA): TGTGCCAGCAGTTTAGAGGCCACCAGCTCCTACAATGAGCAGTTCTTC. It encodes CASSLEATSSYNEQFF.

This clonotype has at least ten counts. This rearrangement joins TRBV7-6 to TRBJ1-5; D unclear. Germline V gene lookup returns CDR1 SGHVS and CDR2 FNYEAQ. This CDR3 region has 13 residues. Between the trimmed V and J ends, which lost 4 bases and 7 bases, there was a span of 11 bases. The CDR3 nucleotides are TGTGCCAGCAGCTCAACCCACGCCCAGCCCCAGCATTTT. Translation: CASSSTHAQPQHF.

The rearrangement links TRBV6-2 or TRBV6-3 to TRBJ2-2; D possibly corresponds to TRBD1 (6 bases). The CDR3 extends over 17 amino acids. Per germline, CDR1 MNHEY and CDR2 SVGEGT. V dropped 10 bases and J dropped 7 bases, with 28 bases sitting between them. CDR3 sequence: CANTELWDTLWVGELFF. DNA for the CDR3: TGTGCCAACACTGAACTATGGGACACCTTATGGGTCGGGGAGCTGTTTTTT.

This rearrangement joins TRBV6-5 to TRBJ2-2; either TRBD1 or TRBD2 may fit D (6 bases each). Trimming took off 4 bases at V and 4 bases at J, with 25 bases between the two ends. Germline V lookup: CDR1 MNHEY, CDR2 SVGAGI. The CDR3 totals 19 residues. The CDR3 region has the DNA TGTGCCAGCAGTTCTAGGGGGGCCACTCAGGGGTTGAGCACCGGGGAGCTGTTTTTT. Translating it yields CASSSRGATQGLSTGELFF.

This clonotype has just a few counts. The rearrangement joins TRBV6-1 to TRBJ1-1, with 7 bases identical to TRBD1. The CDR3 covers 15 residues. Trimming took 6 bases from V and 1 from J; bases not matched to a gene: 8. Germline loops: CDR1 MNHNS, CDR2 SASEGT. The CDR3 coding sequence is TGTGCCAGCAGCCTATGGGACAGTCCGAACACTGAAGCTTTCTTT. As protein: CASSLWDSPNTEAFF.

Remarks on this clonotype: Germline and junction disagree at one end, which may indicate a read error. The rearrangement joins TRBV7-7 to TRBJ1-3, with TRBD1 as a possible D gene (5 bases). The germline gives CDR1 SSHAT, CDR2 FNYEAQ (reference sequence). The CDR3 totals 15 residues. CDR3 coding DNA: TGTGCTAGCAGCTTGGACACCGGGACTGGAAACACCATATATTTT. Translation: CASSLDTGTGNTIYF.

This clonotype came up a few times. This chain uses TRBV5-1 with TRBJ1-2, with a possible D match to TRBD1 (5 bases). The CDR3 extends over 15 amino acids. Germline V gene sequence: CDR1 SGHRS, CDR2 YFSETQ. Trimming shortened V by 4 bases and J by 2 bases, and 15 bases separated the two germline ends. The CDR3 DNA follows: TGCGCCAGCAGCCCCGGGGGAGACGAAAACTATGGCTACACCTTC. This gives the protein CASSPGGDENYGYTF.

This clonotype was counted a few times. This chain joins TRBV7-9 and TRBJ2-7, with 7 positions matching TRBD1. The CDR3 has 15 amino acids. CDR1 SEHNR and CDR2 FQNEAQ come from the germline V gene (reference sequence). Losses at the gene ends were 6 bases for V and 1 base for J; bases not matched to a gene: 9. For the CDR3, the DNA is TGTGCCAGCAGTCCAAGGGGGCTATTGTCCTACGAGCAGTACGTC. Its protein product is CASSPRGLLSYEQYV.

This chain uses TRBV28 with TRBJ2-1; 7 bases fit TRBD2. This CDR3 contains 14 residues. Germline V lookup: CDR1 MDHEN, CDR2 SYDVKM. CDR3 in DNA: TGTGCGATCAACGGGGGGAGCTCCTACAATGAGCAGTTCTTC. Amino acid sequence: CAINGGSSYNEQFF.

Note on this clonotype: Mismatch with germline at one junction end may stem from a read error. The chain carries TRBV7-6 and TRBJ2-1, with no clear D. CDR3 length equals 13 residues. CDR1 SGHVS and CDR2 FNYEAQ come from the germline V gene. In DNA form, the CDR3 reads TGTGCTAGCAGCTTAAAGAATGGGAATGAGCAGTTCTTC. Residues: CASSLKNGNEQFF.

The chain couples TRBV20-1 to TRBJ2-7, with 8 bases that match TRBD1. The V segment lost 1 base and the J segment 2 bases; nucleotides outside the gene matches: 1. CDR1 DFQATT and CDR2 SNEGSKA come from the germline V gene (reference sequence). This CDR3 is built from 13 residues. CDR3 DNA sequence: TGCAGTGCTAGAGCACAGGGGGCCTACGAGCAGTACTTC. Translation: CSARAQGAYEQYF.

This rearrangement joins TRBV29-1 to TRBJ2-1; D ambiguous. Trimming removed 4 bases at V and 2 bases at J, with 12 bases between. The CDR3 runs 14 residues. CDR1 and CDR2 (germline): SQVTM, ANQGSEA. The DNA of the CDR3 is TGCAGCGTTGTCAGCCAGGCGACCTACAATGAGCAGTTCTTC. It yields the protein CSVVSQATYNEQFF.

This clonotype was observed at least ten times. This sequence joins TRBV7-2 and TRBJ1-5; 12 bases fit TRBD1. J gave up 5 bases and V 1 base, and 6 bases lay outside the gene matches. The CDR3 sequence is 17 residues long. From germline, CDR1 is SGHTA and CDR2 FQGNSA. The CDR3 spells CASSLGKGQGAYQPQHF. CDR3 in DNA: TGTGCCAGCAGCTTAGGGAAGGGACAGGGGGCGTATCAGCCCCAGCATTTT.

The rearrangement joins TRBV10-2 to TRBJ2-2; maybe TRBD2 (7 bases). CDR3 length: 13 amino acids. V was trimmed by 8 bases and J by 3 bases, leaving 10 bases between them. Germline V gives CDR1 WSHSY, CDR2 SAAADI. CDR3 sequence: CASGGAHTGELFF. DNA for the CDR3: TGCGCCAGCGGGGGGGCGCACACCGGGGAGCTGTTTTTT.